A selection of T cell receptor beta chains follows, all from one sample in a study of blood T cell repertoires in COVID-19. Profiling relied on immunoSEQ multiplex PCR, and the TCRdb table lists in-frame clones only, not all of them. The sample contains 150,000 to 190,000 clones, more than 75% of which appear only once. Sequenced input: peripheral blood. The receptors stem from a woman in her fifties or sixties with COVID-19, enrolled during active disease. CDR3s include the opening cysteine and the closing phenylalanine or tryptophan.

TRBV5-4	TRBJ1-3	CASSLTGGRSGNTIYF
TRBV7-9	TRBJ1-5	CASSPFGVGNQPQHF
TRBV6-6	TRBJ1-1	CASSYPDTEAFF
TRBV27	TRBJ2-3	CASRPLRTGRRTDTQYF
TRBV28	TRBJ2-5	CASSLSSGGYQETQYF
TRBV27	TRBJ2-6	CASSLIMRSPPSGANVLTF
TRBV29-1	TRBJ2-1	CSERGLSSYNEQFF
TRBV19	TRBJ1-1	CASSITLGQSFEAFF
TRBV6-2/TRBV6-3	TRBJ1-3	CASSYSTRVSGNTIYF
TRBV5-1	TRBJ2-1	CASSSVVTSGGGAGNEQFF
TRBV5-8	TRBJ1-2	CASSLGRTAGYTF
TRBV23-1	TRBJ2-3	CASSREGIRHTQYF
TRBV25-1	TRBJ1-1	CASSERGTVAQTEAFF
TRBV19	TRBJ2-2	CASTSGVGELFF
TRBV18	TRBJ1-4	CASSPGTAEKLFF
TRBV18	TRBJ1-6	CASSPGGNNSPLHF
TRBV5-1	TRBJ2-5	CASSLSDPSETQYF
TRBV5-4	TRBJ1-1	CASSSRPTGVSTEAFF
TRBV9	TRBJ1-1	CASSGRGQVNTEAFF
TRBV5-1	TRBJ1-5	CASSLAGGGGQPQHF
TRBV6-4	TRBJ2-1	CASSEIGGAYNEQFF
TRBV12-3/TRBV12-4	TRBJ1-2	CASSFPIQGYTF
TRBV6-5	TRBJ1-2	CASSFGLNYGYTF